The present T cell receptor beta chain was sequenced within a study of blood T cell repertoires in COVID-19. The table lists this clone with a few counts. The repertoire was sequenced with immunoSEQ multiplex PCR; TCRdb's copy has only in-frame clones and lacks some. The repertoire has 70,000 to 95,000 clones, 82% of them found once; the top ten carry 1.8%. Germline V gene data show CDR1 as SGHRS and CDR2 as YFSETQ. The CDR3 has 14 amino acids. V was clipped by 5 bases and J by 5 bases, with 16 bases between them. Sequenced sample: peripheral blood. The chain carries TRBV5-1 and TRBJ2-5; a weak D match, TRBD2 (6 bases). The origin of this receptor is a woman aged 55-75 years with acute or convalescent COVID-19. The CDR3 DNA reads as TGCGCCAGCAGGAGGGGAGGATGGCGGGAGACCCAGTACTTC. It translates to CASRRGGWRETQYF.